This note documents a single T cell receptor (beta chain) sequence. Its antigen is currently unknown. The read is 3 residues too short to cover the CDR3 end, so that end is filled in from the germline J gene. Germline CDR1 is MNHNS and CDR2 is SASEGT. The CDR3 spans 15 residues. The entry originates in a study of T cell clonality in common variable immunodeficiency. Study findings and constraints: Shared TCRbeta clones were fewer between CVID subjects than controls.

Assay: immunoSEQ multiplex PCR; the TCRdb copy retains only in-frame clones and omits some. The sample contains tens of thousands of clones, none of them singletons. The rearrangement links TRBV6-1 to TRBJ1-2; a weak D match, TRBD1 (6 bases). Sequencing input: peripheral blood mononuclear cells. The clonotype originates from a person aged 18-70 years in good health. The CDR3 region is CASSEIAGAGHDYTF. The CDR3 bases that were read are TGTGCCAGCAGTGAAATAGCGGGGGCGGGCCACGAC.